The clone carrying this TCR beta chain came up once. These data belong to a study of blood T cell repertoires in COVID-19. TCRdb's copy holds only in-frame clones and misses some; the assay was immunoSEQ multiplex PCR. The sample contains approximately 68,000 clones, 85% of which appear only once. This CDR3 comprises 14 residues. Germline CDR1 reads MGHRA; CDR2 reads YSYEKL. Trimming took 2 bases from V and 1 from J, leaving 8 bases between them. This TCR derives from a woman of 80 years or more with active or convalescent COVID-19. This rearrangement joins TRBV4-1 to TRBJ1-1, with D possibly matching TRBD1 (5 bases). The sample taken for sequencing was peripheral blood. The CDR3 reads CASSQPGKNTEAFF. The DNA for the CDR3 is TGCGCCAGCAGCCAACCAGGGAAGAACACTGAAGCTTTCTTT.